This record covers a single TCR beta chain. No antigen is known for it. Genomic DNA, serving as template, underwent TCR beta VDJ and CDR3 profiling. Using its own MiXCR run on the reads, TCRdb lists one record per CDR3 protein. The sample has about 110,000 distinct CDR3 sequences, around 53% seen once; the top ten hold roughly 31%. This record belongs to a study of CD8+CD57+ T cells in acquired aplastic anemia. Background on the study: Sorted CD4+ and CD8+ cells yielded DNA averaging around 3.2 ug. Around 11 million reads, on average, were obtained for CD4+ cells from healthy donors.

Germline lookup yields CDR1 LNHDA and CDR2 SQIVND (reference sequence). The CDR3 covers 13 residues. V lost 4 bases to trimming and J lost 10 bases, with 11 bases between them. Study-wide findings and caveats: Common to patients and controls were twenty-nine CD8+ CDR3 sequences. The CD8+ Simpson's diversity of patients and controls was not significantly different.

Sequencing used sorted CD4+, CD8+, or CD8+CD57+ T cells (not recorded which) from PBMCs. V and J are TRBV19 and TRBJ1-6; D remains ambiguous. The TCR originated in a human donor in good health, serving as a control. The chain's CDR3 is CASSNGNGSPLHF. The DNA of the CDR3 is TGTGCCAGTAGTAATGGGAATGGATCACCCCTCCACTTT.